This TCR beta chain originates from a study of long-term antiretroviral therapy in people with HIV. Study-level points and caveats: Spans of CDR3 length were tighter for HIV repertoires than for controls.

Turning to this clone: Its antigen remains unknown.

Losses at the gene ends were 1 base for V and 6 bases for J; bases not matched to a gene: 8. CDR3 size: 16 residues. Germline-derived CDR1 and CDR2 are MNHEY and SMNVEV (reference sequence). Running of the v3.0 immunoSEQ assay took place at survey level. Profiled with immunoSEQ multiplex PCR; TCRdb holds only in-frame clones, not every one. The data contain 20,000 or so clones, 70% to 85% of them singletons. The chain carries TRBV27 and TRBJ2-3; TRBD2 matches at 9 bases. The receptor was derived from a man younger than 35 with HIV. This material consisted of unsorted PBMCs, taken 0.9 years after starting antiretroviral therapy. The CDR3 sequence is CASSLLLAGGMDTQYF. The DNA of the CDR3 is TGTGCCAGCAGTTTATTACTAGCGGGCGGAATGGATACGCAGTATTTT.